One and the same sample provided the 12 T cell receptor beta chains below, sequenced in a study of technical replicates of blood from several donors. Using immunoSEQ multiplex PCR, the repertoire was profiled, and TCRdb retains in-frame clones only, with some absent. The top ten hold approximately 0.37% of the sample, which has roughly 100,000 clones, about 96% seen once. Sample: T cells isolated from PBMCs. These receptor sequences come from a human donor in good health.

The chain joins TRBV7-9 to TRBJ1-5, with 7 bases lining up with TRBD1. Germline CDR1 SEHNR, CDR2 FQNEAQ (reference sequence). The trim removed 8 bases at V and 3 bases at J, leaving 4 bases unmatched. The CDR3 spans 13 residues. CDR3 nucleotides: TGTGCCAGCCGGACAGGTGCCAATCAGCCCCAGCATTTT. Translating gives CASRTGANQPQHF.

The chain recombines TRBV4-1 with TRBJ2-1, with 9 nucleotides matching TRBD2. CDR1 and CDR2 (germline): MGHRA, YSYEKL. The CDR3 is 19 amino acids. The J segment lost 3 bases and the V segment lost 3 bases, leaving 15 bases of the junction unmatched. The CDR3 DNA reads TGCGCCAGCAGCCACTCGGAGGGAAATAGCGGGAGAATCTACAATGAGCAGTTCTTC. It translates to CASSHSEGNSGRIYNEQFF.

This chain uses TRBV27 with TRBJ2-7; 7 nucleotides align to TRBD1. After removal of 5 bases from V and 7 bases from J, the junction contained 20 bases not matched to a gene. Germline V gene lookup returns CDR1 MNHEY and CDR2 SMNVEV (reference sequence). The CDR3 is made up of 17 amino acids. The CDR3 protein is CASSPSYGDRDLGEQYF. The CDR3 coding sequence is TGTGCCAGCAGTCCGAGTTATGGTGACAGGGATCTCGGTGAGCAGTACTTC.

V is TRBV28 and J is TRBJ2-5; D perhaps matches TRBD2 (6 bases). Trimming cost V 5 bases and J 2 bases, with 12 bases left between them. CDR1 MDHEN and CDR2 SYDVKM come from the germline V gene. The CDR3 consists of 14 residues. CDR3 sequence (DNA): TGTGCCAGCAGTCGGGGACTGACACAAGAGACCCAGTACTTC. Its translation: CASSRGLTQETQYF.

The rearrangement uses TRBV10-3 and TRBJ1-2; D perhaps matches TRBD1 (5 bases). Germline V gives CDR1 ENHRY, CDR2 SYGVKD. The length of the CDR3 is 14 residues. The ends were cut back, 4 bases at V and 2 bases at J, with 11 bases in the middle. DNA for the CDR3: TGTGCCATCAGTGCAGGGACTCGGAACTATGGCTACACCTTC. Its translation is CAISAGTRNYGYTF.

The chain is built from TRBV29-1 and TRBJ1-3, with 8 bases that match TRBD1. This CDR3 spans 15 amino acids. Germline V gene data show CDR1 as SQVTM and CDR2 as ANQGSEA. V lost 6 bases to trimming and J lost 0 bases; unmatched junction nucleotides: 7. CDR3 loop: CSVNSGTGSGNTIYF. The CDR3, as DNA: TGCAGCGTCAATTCCGGGACAGGCTCTGGAAACACCATATATTTT.

The chain couples TRBV7-2 to TRBJ2-1, with D maybe TRBD2 (5 bases). V was cut by 1 base and J by 0 bases, with 10 bases left in between. This CDR3 spans 16 amino acids. Germline V gene lookup returns CDR1 SGHTA and CDR2 FQGNSA. The CDR3 bases are TGTGCCAGCAGCTTAGTAGCGTCTAGCTCCTACAATGAGCAGTTCTTC. This translates into CASSLVASSSYNEQFF.

V gene TRBV28 combines with J gene TRBJ2-3; 11 bases fit TRBD2. Per the germline V gene, CDR1 is MDHEN and CDR2 is SYDVKM. J was trimmed by 0 bases and V by 3 bases; bases with no gene match: 8. The CDR3 has 18 residues. As DNA, the CDR3 is TGTGCCAGCAGTTTCTCCCCCCGACTAGCGGGGAGCACAGATACGCAGTATTTT. Protein sequence: CASSFSPRLAGSTDTQYF.

This clone was seen only once. This rearrangement joins TRBV21-1 to TRBJ2-5; the D call in the table, TRBD2, was not verified against the DNA. TRBV21-1 is assigned pseudogene status. This CDR3 has 21 residues. CDR3 sequence reads: CASSKGSPPAPGLAGEETQYF. The CDR3 nucleotides are TGTGCCAGCAGCAAAGGAAGCCCACCCGCCCCCGGACTAGCGGGAGAAGAGACCCAGTACTTC.

The chain combines TRBV5-1 with TRBJ2-6; perhaps D is TRBD1 or TRBD2 (6 bases each). The CDR3 extends over 17 amino acids. V was clipped by 4 bases and J by 0 bases, with 14 bases between them. CDR1 SGHRS and CDR2 YFSETQ come from the germline V gene. As DNA, the CDR3 is TGCGCCAGCAGCCTGGGGGGCAGCGTCTCTGGGGCCAACGTCCTGACTTTC. Its translation is CASSLGGSVSGANVLTF.

CDR3: CASSVQLLAGEDEQYF. CDR3 sequence (DNA): TGTGCCAGCAGCGTACAGTTACTAGCGGGAGAAGACGAGCAGTACTTC. The chain recombines TRBV9 with TRBJ2-7; TRBD2 matches at 11 bases. The germline V gene has CDR1 SGDLS and CDR2 YYNGEE. V lost 1 base and J lost 5; bases outside the gene matches: 8. This CDR3 is 16 amino acids long.

The chain combines TRBV7-2 with TRBJ2-3; the D gene is possibly TRBD2 (6 bases). Germline V gene data show CDR1 as SGHTA and CDR2 as FQGNSA. With 2 bases removed from V and 1 base from J, the gap between germline ends came to 10 bases. The CDR3 spans 15 residues. CDR3 region: CASSLPGVGTDTQYF. CDR3 in DNA: TGTGCCAGCAGCTTACCGGGAGTGGGCACAGATACGCAGTATTTT.